This T cell receptor beta chain was found in a study of technical replicates of blood from a handful of donors. The CDR3 sequence is 17 residues long. V was clipped by 6 bases and J by 1 base, with 21 bases between them. Germline V gives CDR1 LNHDA, CDR2 SQIVND (reference sequence). Generated by immunoSEQ multiplex PCR, the TCRdb table keeps only in-frame clones and is missing some. The sample has some 87,000 clones; about 96% are singletons. The sequence derives from a human donor in good health. The chain combines TRBV19 with TRBJ1-1, with unresolved D. Sequencing was carried out using T cells isolated from PBMCs. The DNA for the CDR3 is TGTGCCAGTAGATCCGGCTGGCAGAAGAGGCGGAACACTGAAGCTTTCTTT. Protein sequence: CASRSGWQKRRNTEAFF.